This T cell receptor (beta chain) originates from a study of shared T cell receptors in the human thymus. This table comes from immunoSEQ multiplex PCR, and its TCRdb copy is limited to in-frame clones, with some not included. The repertoire holds 630,000 or so clones, with around 87% as singletons. Germline V gene lookup returns CDR1 LNHDA and CDR2 SQIVND (reference sequence). Trimming took off 5 bases at V and 5 bases at J, with 10 bases between the two ends. The CDR3 consists of 13 residues. The same specimen was also included in a second study, on human thymus T cells. From that second work: Having surgery to correct congenital heart defects, healthy Finnish infants acted as the donors. Resected material from corrective heart surgery provided the thymus tissue analysed. There appeared to be biased usage of V and J genes in thymic and blood repertoires. Related studies noted strongly shared thymic repertoires across unrelated people.

The rearrangement uses TRBV19 and TRBJ2-1; D unresolved. The sequencing input was thymocytes. This receptor was taken from a boy younger than two with a congenital heart defect. CDR3 sequence reads: CASSSKANNEQFF. DNA for the CDR3: TGTGCCAGTAGTTCTAAAGCCAACAATGAGCAGTTCTTC.